This T cell receptor beta chain was captured in a study of T-cell reconstitution after alpha-beta-depleted transplantation in children. Trimming stripped 5 bases from V and 2 bases from J, with 11 bases between. The germline gives CDR1 DFQATT, CDR2 SNEGSKA (reference sequence). This CDR3 has 13 residues. The TCRbeta library was prepared with unique molecular identifiers. TCRdb processed the PCR reads anew with MiXCR; each CDR3 protein has one entry. The data contain hundreds of thousands of distinct CDR3 sequences, roughly 15% of them singletons. This clonotype was recorded many times. This clonotype was sampled from a human donor who donated a stem cell graft to a child with acute myeloid leukemia. The sequencing used PBMCs from the stem cell graft donor, collected from the stem cell graft. The chain joins TRBV20-1 to TRBJ2-3; TRBD1 or TRBD2 may be the D gene (5 bases each). The CDR3 loop reads CSAGDGPTDTQYF. CDR3 nucleotide sequence: TGCAGTGCTGGGGACGGGCCCACAGATACGCAGTATTTT.